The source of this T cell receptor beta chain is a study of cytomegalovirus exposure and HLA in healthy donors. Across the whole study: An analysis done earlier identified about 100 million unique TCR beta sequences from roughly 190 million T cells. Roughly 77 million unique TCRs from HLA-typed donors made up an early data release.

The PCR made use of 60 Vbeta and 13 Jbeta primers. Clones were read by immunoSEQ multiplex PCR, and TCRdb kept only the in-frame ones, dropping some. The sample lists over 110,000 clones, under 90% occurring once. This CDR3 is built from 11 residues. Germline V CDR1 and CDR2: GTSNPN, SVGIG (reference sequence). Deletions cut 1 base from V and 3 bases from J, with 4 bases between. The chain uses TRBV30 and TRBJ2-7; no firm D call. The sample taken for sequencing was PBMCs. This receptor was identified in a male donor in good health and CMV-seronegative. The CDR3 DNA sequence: TGTGCCTGGAGTGGAGGCTACGAGCAGTACTTC. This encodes CAWSGGYEQYF.